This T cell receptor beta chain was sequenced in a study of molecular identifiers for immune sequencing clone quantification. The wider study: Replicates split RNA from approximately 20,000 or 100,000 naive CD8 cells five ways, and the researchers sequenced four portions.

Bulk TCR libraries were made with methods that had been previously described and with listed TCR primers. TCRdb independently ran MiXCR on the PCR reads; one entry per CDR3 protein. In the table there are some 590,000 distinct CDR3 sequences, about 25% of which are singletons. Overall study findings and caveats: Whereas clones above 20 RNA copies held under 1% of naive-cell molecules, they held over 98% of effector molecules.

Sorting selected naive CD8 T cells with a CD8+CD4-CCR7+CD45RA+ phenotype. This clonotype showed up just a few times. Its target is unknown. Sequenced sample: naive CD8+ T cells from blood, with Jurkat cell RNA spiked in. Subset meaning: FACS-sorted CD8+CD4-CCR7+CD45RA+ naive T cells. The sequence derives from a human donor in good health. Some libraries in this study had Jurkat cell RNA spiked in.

CDR3 residues: CASQPSVGENQPQHF. The CDR3 nucleotides are TGTGCCAGCCAGCCGTCAGTAGGCGAGAATCAGCCCCAGCATTTT. The chain recombines TRBV28 with TRBJ1-5; unclear D gene. Trimming shortened V by 8 bases and J by 4 bases, and 18 bases separated the two germline ends. Germline CDR1 is MDHEN and CDR2 is SYDVKM. The CDR3 is made up of 15 amino acids. Supplemented by reference TRBV28 and TRBJ1-5, the full variable domain reads DVKVTQSSRYLVKRTGEKVFLECVQDMDHENMFWYRQDPGLGLRLIYFSYDVKMKEKGDIPEGYSVSREKKERFSLILESASTNQTSMYLCASQPSVGENQPQHFGDGTRLSIL.